The T cell receptor (beta chain) under discussion was sequenced for a study of T cell responses to AZD1222 COVID-19 vaccine. Turning to the study itself: Second-dose timings of about 4 or about 12 weeks were pooled. Study-wide findings and caveats: Once two AZD1222 doses were given, Spike-specific TCR breadth and depth went up. Among the donors, most were white British and more were female, and clonal diversity was possibly underestimated. Among those given AZD1222, only 5 to 7 were seropositive at baseline.

Germline assignment: CDR1 ENHRY and CDR2 SYGVKD. V lost 6 bases and J lost 2, with 7 bases in between. This CDR3 spans 12 amino acids. Using immunoSEQ multiplex PCR, the repertoire was profiled, and TCRdb retains in-frame clones only, with some absent. The data contain some 150,000 clones, approximately 86% of them singletons. For this clone: Its target is unknown.

The receptor was isolated from an adult in good health. The sample in question was peripheral blood, obtained on day 0 of AZD1222 vaccination. The V call is TRBV10-3, the J call TRBJ1-1; maybe TRBD1 (6 bases). This chain's CDR3 is CAIRGQNTEAFF. The CDR3 DNA follows: TGTGCCATCAGGGGACAAAACACTGAAGCTTTCTTT.